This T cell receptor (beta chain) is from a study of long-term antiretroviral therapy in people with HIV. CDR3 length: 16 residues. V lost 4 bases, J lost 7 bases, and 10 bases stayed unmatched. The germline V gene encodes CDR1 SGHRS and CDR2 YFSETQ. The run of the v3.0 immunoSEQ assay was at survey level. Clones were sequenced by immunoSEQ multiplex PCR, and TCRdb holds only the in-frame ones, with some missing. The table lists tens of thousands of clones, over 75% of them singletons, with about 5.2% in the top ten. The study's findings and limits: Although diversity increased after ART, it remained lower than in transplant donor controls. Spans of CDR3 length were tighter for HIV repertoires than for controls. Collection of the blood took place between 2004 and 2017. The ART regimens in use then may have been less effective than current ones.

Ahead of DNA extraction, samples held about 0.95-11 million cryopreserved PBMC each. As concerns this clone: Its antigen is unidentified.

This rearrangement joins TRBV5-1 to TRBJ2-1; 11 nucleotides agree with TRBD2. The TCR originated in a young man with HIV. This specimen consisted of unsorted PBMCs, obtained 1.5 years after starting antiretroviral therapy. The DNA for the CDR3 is TGCGCCAGCAGCAAACCCGAAGGGACTAGCGGAAATGAGCAGTTCTTC. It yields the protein CASSKPEGTSGNEQFF.